This T cell receptor beta chain was retrieved from a study of blood T cell repertoires in COVID-19. Study context: PBMCs, B-cell-depleted T cells, or T cells were the source of the cDNA or gDNA that made up the material.

Germline values: CDR1 MDHEN, CDR2 SYDVKM. Trimming took 11 bases from V and 2 from J; bases not matched to a gene: 16. The CDR3 consists of 16 residues. The assay was immunoSEQ multiplex PCR, and TCRdb's table has in-frame clones only and misses some. The profile shows roughly 330,000 clones, 85% to 90% of them singletons. Sequencing was carried out using peripheral blood. The chain recombines TRBV28 with TRBJ1-2; 8 nucleotides line up with TRBD1. This receptor was obtained from a woman in her forties or fifties with active or convalescent COVID-19. This CDR3 is CAARGPPGQPNYGYTF. For the CDR3, the DNA is TGTGCCGCCAGGGGGCCACCGGGACAACCAAACTATGGCTACACCTTC.